This TCR beta chain was recorded in a study of shared clonotypes between healthy human individuals. General study results and limits: The genetic and exposure-history diversity represented was limited by few donors. Some clonotypes were shared by all four sorted-subset donors, while others were not shared. The non-shared ones had lower generation probabilities than the shared ones.

Recent acute infections and vaccinations were absent in the healthy HIV-negative adult donors. Adults of Caucasian background living in Nashville, Tennessee made up all donors. The CDR3 is 15 residues long. The germline CDR1 and CDR2 sequences are SGHNT and YYREEE (reference sequence). With V trimmed by 3 bases and J by 2 bases, 5 bases remained unmatched. On this clone: Its specificity is not known.

TCRdb's copy holds only in-frame clones and misses some; the assay was immunoSEQ multiplex PCR. The sample shows 2 million to 2.5 million clones, around 92% of them seen only once. Sequencing input: naive CD4+ T cells from PBMCs. Subset: CD45RA+ positively selected. The chain recombines TRBV5-4 with TRBJ2-1, with 7 bases lining up with TRBD1. This TCR came from a man aged 18 to 29 in good health. Some clones in this sample may be carry-over from other donors' samples. The CDR3 is CASSSGQVTYNEQFF. CDR3 sequence (DNA): TGTGCCAGCAGCTCCGGACAGGTAACCTACAATGAGCAGTTCTTC.